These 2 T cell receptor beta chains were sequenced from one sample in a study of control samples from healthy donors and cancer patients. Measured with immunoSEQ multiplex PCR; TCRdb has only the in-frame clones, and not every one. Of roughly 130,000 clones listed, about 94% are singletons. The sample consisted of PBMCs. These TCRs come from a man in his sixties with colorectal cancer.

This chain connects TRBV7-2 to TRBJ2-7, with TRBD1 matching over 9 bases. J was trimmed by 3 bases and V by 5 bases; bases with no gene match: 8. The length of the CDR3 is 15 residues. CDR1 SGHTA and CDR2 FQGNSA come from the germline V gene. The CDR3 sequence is CASSPAGQGLYEQYF. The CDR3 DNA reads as TGTGCCAGCAGCCCAGCAGGACAGGGGCTCTACGAGCAGTACTTC.

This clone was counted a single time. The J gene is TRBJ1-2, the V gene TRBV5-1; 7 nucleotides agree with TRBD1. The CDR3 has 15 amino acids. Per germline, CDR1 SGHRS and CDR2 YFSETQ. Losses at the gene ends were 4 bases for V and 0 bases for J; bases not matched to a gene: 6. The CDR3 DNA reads TGCGCCAGCAGCCTGAAGACAGGGACTAACTATGGCTACACCTTC. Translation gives CASSLKTGTNYGYTF.